This T cell receptor (beta chain) was found in a study of blood T cell repertoires in COVID-19. Concerning this clone: The junction does not match germline at one end; this may be a read error.

Sequencing used immunoSEQ multiplex PCR; TCRdb keeps in-frame clones, though not all of them. The sample shows under 300,000 clones, roughly 89% of them seen only once. Input material: peripheral blood. This receptor was obtained from a woman in her forties who had recovered from COVID-19.

For the CDR3, the DNA is TGCAGTGCTAGTTACATGGGGATGACAGCTCCCCCGGCACTTTTT. Translation: CSASYMGMTAPPALF. The chain carries TRBV20-1 and TRBJ1-3, with D perhaps matching TRBD1 (5 bases). The CDR3 consists of 15 residues. Germline assignment: CDR1 DFQATT and CDR2 SNEGSKA (reference sequence).